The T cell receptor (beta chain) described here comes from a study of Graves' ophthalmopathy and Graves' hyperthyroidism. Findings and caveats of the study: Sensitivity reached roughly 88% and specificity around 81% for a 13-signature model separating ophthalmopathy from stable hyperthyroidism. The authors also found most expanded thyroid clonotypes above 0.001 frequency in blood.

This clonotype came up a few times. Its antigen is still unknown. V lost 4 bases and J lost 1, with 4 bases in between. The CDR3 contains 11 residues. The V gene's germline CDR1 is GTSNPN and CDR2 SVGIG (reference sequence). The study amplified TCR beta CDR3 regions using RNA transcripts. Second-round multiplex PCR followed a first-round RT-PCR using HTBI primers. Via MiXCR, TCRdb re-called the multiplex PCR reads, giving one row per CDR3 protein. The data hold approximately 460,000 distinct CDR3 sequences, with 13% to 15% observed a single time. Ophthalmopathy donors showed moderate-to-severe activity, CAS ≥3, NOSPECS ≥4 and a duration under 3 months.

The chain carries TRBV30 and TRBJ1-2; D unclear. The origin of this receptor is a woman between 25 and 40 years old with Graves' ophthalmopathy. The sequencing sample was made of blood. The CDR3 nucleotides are TGTGCCTGGAATTATAACTATGGCTACACCTTC. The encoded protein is CAWNYNYGYTF.